The clone carrying this T cell receptor beta chain was picked up a small number of times. This specimen comes from a study of shared clonotypes between healthy human individuals. Produced via immunoSEQ multiplex PCR; TCRdb's table is partial and in-frame only. This sample has around 500,000 clones, with around 79% found just once. V was pared by 5 bases and J by 0 bases, with 14 bases between. This CDR3 has 15 amino acids. Germline loops: CDR1 MNHNS, CDR2 SASEGT. The study drew all its donors from Caucasian adults living in Nashville, Tennessee. Sequencing was performed on PBMCs. The TCR was taken from a woman between 35 and 50 years old in good health. Some clones in this sample may be carry-over from other donors' samples. The chain links TRBV6-1 to TRBJ2-7; D may be TRBD1 (6 bases). Written as DNA, the CDR3 is TGTGCCAGCAGTTCTAACAGGGACGGCTCCTACGAGCAGTACTTC. Protein product: CASSSNRDGSYEQYF.